The rows below give T cell receptor beta chains drawn from one sample of a study of T cells after yellow fever vaccination. TCRdb re-called the 5' RACE reads with MiXCR, one entry per CDR3 protein. The sample carries around 340,000 distinct CDR3 sequences, more than 8.5% recorded once. The source material was PBMCs, sampled on the day of the first yellow fever vaccination. Every receptor here comes from a man in his late teens or twenties who received the YFV17D yellow fever vaccine. Both conserved end residues are part of each CDR3. A D gene is named only where the DNA matches it firmly. Clone size appears in some rows only: once, few, many, or a class for an expanded clone.

clone size	D gene	V gene	J gene	CDR3 protein	CDR3 DNA
NA	NA	TRBV14	TRBJ1-2	CASSQATLYGYTF	TGTGCCAGCAGCCAGGCGACTCTGTATGGCTACACCTTC
few	NA	TRBV20-1	TRBJ1-5	CSASGGLQPQHF	TGCAGTGCTAGTGGGGGACTACAGCCCCAGCATTTT
few	TRBD2	TRBV6-2/TRBV6-3	TRBJ2-2	CASSYRPSGGSNTGELFF	TGTGCCAGCAGTTACAGGCCTAGCGGGGGTTCGAACACCGGGGAGCTGTTTTTT
many	NA	TRBV12-3/TRBV12-4	TRBJ1-1	CASSRNRQYSINTEAFF	TGTGCCAGCAGCCGGAATCGACAGTACTCCATAAACACTGAAGCTTTCTTT
NA	NA	TRBV7-8	TRBJ2-5	CASSNLGPQETQYF	TGTGCCAGCAGCAACCTTGGACCTCAAGAGACCCAGTACTTC
few	NA	TRBV3-1	TRBJ1-5	CASSQGQNSNQPQHF	TGTGCCAGCAGCCAAGGACAGAATAGCAATCAGCCCCAGCATTTT
NA	NA	TRBV7-9	TRBJ2-3	CASSFTGTSDTQYF	TGTGCCAGCAGCTTTACAGGGACTTCAGATACGCAGTATTTT
NA	NA	TRBV6-2/TRBV6-3	TRBJ1-2	CASSYGSGGGYTF	TGTGCCAGCAGTTACGGGTCCGGCGGCGGCTACACCTTC
few	NA	TRBV12-3/TRBV12-4	TRBJ1-1	CASSPPDALVSTEAFF	TGTGCCAGCAGCCCACCGGACGCCTTAGTTAGCACTGAAGCTTTCTTT
few	NA	TRBV24-1	TRBJ2-2	CATGQGGELFF	TGTGCCACCGGTCAGGGAGGGGAGCTGTTTTTT
few	TRBD1	TRBV5-4	TRBJ1-6	CASSLGAGTVDSPLHF	TGTGCCAGCAGCTTGGGGGCAGGGACAGTTGATTCACCCCTCCACTTT
few	NA	TRBV5-1	TRBJ1-2	CASSADSDGYTF	TGCGCCAGCAGCGCGGACAGCGATGGCTACACCTTC